The 18 T cell receptor beta chains presented below share a single source sample, sequenced in a study of CD8+CD57+ T cells in acquired aplastic anemia. It was genomic DNA that served as the template for profiling TCR beta VDJ and CDR3. One entry per CDR3 protein, called by TCRdb with MiXCR from the reads. The sample contains some 200,000 distinct CDR3 sequences, 30% to 40% of which appear only once. Sequenced: sorted CD4+, CD8+, or CD8+CD57+ T cells (not recorded which) from PBMCs. The receptors shown here come from a human donor in good health, serving as a control.

This clonotype has a count of ten or more. The CDR3 region has the DNA TGTGCCAGCAGCTTAGGGGGGGGCGGTAGTGGCTACACCTTC. Translating it yields CASSLGGGGSGYTF. V usage is TRBV7-3 and J usage is TRBJ1-2, with a possible D match to TRBD1 (6 bases). CDR3 length: 14 amino acids. Trimming took off 2 bases at V and 7 bases at J, with 14 bases between the two ends. Germline V gene data show CDR1 as SGHTA and CDR2 as FQGTGA.

Only a few counts were recorded for this clonotype. The chain employs TRBV11-2 and TRBJ2-5; 8 bases align to TRBD2. Looked up from germline, CDR1 is SGHAT and CDR2 is FQNNGV. V shed 2 bases and J 5 bases; nucleotides not matched to a gene: 7. The CDR3 is made up of 15 amino acids. The chain's CDR3 is CASSLNPSGWETQYF. CDR3 nucleotides: TGTGCCAGCAGCTTAAACCCTAGCGGGTGGGAGACCCAGTACTTC.

This clonotype was counted many times. The gene calls are TRBV20-1 and TRBJ2-3, with 11 bases that match TRBD2. The germline gives CDR1 DFQATT, CDR2 SNEGSKA (reference sequence). This CDR3 contains 15 residues. V lost 5 bases, J lost 0 bases, and 4 bases stayed unmatched. CDR3 DNA: TGCAGTGCTGTTGGACTAGCGGGTAGCACAGATACGCAGTATTTT. It codes for CSAVGLAGSTDTQYF.

This clonotype was seen many times. An end of the junction differs from the germline gene, which may be a read error. The V and J genes are TRBV24-1 and TRBJ2-3; 8 bases agree with TRBD2. Germline CDR1 is KGHDR and CDR2 is SFDVKD. The CDR3 sequence is 13 residues long. The CDR3 reads CAASGGSTDTQYF. The CDR3 DNA reads as TGTGCCGCCAGCGGGGGAAGCACAGATACGCAGTATTTT.

The chain is built from TRBV29-1 and TRBJ1-2; a weak D match, TRBD1 (6 bases). This CDR3 contains 10 residues. Trimming stripped 6 bases from V and 10 bases from J, with 12 bases between. Germline CDR1 reads SQVTM; CDR2 reads ANQGSEA. The CDR3 DNA follows: TGCAGCGTAGCTACGGGGGCCTACACCTTC. This encodes CSVATGAYTF.

This clonotype was counted many times. V and J are TRBV29-1 and TRBJ2-5; no clear D gene. CDR1 is SQVTM and CDR2 is ANQGSEA in the germline V gene. Trimming removed 3 bases at V and 0 bases at J, with 8 bases between. The CDR3 loop spans 13 amino acids. CDR3 in DNA: TGCAGCGTTGATTTCCTAAACCAAGAGACCCAGTACTTC. Translated, it gives CSVDFLNQETQYF.

This chain uses TRBV29-1 with TRBJ2-7; 12 bases align to TRBD1. The CDR3 covers 13 residues. CDR1 is SQVTM and CDR2 is ANQGSEA in the germline V gene. With V trimmed by 7 bases and J by 6 bases, 7 bases remained unmatched. This CDR3 reads CSDTGTGGFEQYF. CDR3 in DNA: TGCAGCGATACCGGGACAGGGGGCTTCGAGCAGTACTTC.

The chain combines TRBV4-2 with TRBJ2-1; TRBD2 matches 9 bases. CDR1 LGHNA and CDR2 YNFKEQ come from the germline V gene. This CDR3 has 18 amino acids. The trim removed 4 bases at V and 8 bases at J, leaving 18 bases unmatched. CDR3 in amino acids: CASSRRFAGGLAVDEQFF. The CDR3 nucleotides are TGTGCCAGCAGCCGCCGGTTCGCGGGAGGGCTGGCGGTTGATGAGCAGTTCTTC.

There are many counts of this clonotype. The chain is built from TRBV5-5 and TRBJ2-7, with 7 bases lining up with TRBD2. CDR1 is SGHKS and CDR2 is YYEKEE in the germline V gene (reference sequence). The V gene end was trimmed by 0 bases and the J gene end by 2 bases; junction bases not matched to a gene: 5. The length of the CDR3 is 15 residues. CDR3 loop: CASSLGGSKTYEQYF. Here the CDR3 DNA reads TGTGCCAGCAGCTTGGGCGGGAGTAAGACCTACGAGCAGTACTTC.

The CDR3 sequence: CASSQTGESRGYTF. In DNA form, the CDR3 reads TGTGCCAGCAGTCAGACAGGGGAATCGAGGGGCTACACCTTC. The chain combines TRBV2 with TRBJ1-2, with 8 bases matching TRBD1. The V segment lost 5 bases and the J segment 8 bases; nucleotides outside the gene matches: 10. The CDR3 is made up of 14 amino acids. CDR1 and CDR2 from the germline V gene are SNHLY and FYNNEI.

This clonotype was seen at least ten times. The genes are TRBV5-5 and TRBJ1-2; possibly TRBD1 for D (6 bases). The CDR3 sequence is 14 residues long. Trimming cost V 0 bases and J 4 bases, with 10 bases left between them. Germline loops: CDR1 SGHKS, CDR2 YYEKEE (reference sequence). The CDR3 DNA is TGTGCCAGCAGCTTGGAGGGCAGGGGCTATGGCTACACCTTC. This codes for CASSLEGRGYGYTF.

This clonotype showed up many times. The chain recombines TRBV3-1 with TRBJ2-5, with 7 bases fitting TRBD1. The CDR3 has 12 amino acids. The trim removed 3 bases at V and 8 bases at J, leaving 3 bases unmatched. CDR1 and CDR2 (germline): LGHDT, YNNKEL (reference sequence). The CDR3 DNA is TGTGCCAGCAGCCATAGAGGGGGCACCCAGTACTTC. It codes for CASSHRGGTQYF.

This clonotype was counted many times. J is TRBJ2-7 and V is TRBV4-2, with 8 bases that match TRBD1. The CDR3 is made up of 16 amino acids. Germline loops: CDR1 LGHNA, CDR2 YNFKEQ. The V segment lost 4 bases and the J segment 4 bases; nucleotides outside the gene matches: 12. CDR3 nucleotides: TGTGCCAGCAGCCCAAGACAGGGGACCAGACCTTACGAGCAGTACTTC. This codes for CASSPRQGTRPYEQYF.

This clonotype was counted at least ten times. The chain joins TRBV19 to TRBJ1-5; 9 bases map to TRBD1. J lost 0 bases, V lost 6 bases, and 9 bases had no gene match. This CDR3 has 17 amino acids. Germline loops: CDR1 LNHDA, CDR2 SQIVND (reference sequence). The CDR3: CASRPGQGDISNQPQHF. The CDR3 nucleotides are TGTGCCAGTAGGCCGGGACAGGGCGATATTAGCAATCAGCCCCAGCATTTT.

This clonotype turned up a few times. The genes are TRBV19 and TRBJ2-3, with TRBD2 matching over 15 bases. Germline values: CDR1 LNHDA, CDR2 SQIVND (reference sequence). This CDR3 spans 19 amino acids. The J segment lost 1 base and the V segment lost 6 bases, leaving 11 bases of the junction unmatched. In DNA, the CDR3 is TGTGCCAGTAGGAGGACTAGCGGGGGGGTTTATCGTGGCACAGATACGCAGTATTTT. It is translated as CASRRTSGGVYRGTDTQYF.

The chain is built from TRBV5-6 and TRBJ1-2; perhaps TRBD1 as D (5 bases). V lost 0 bases and J lost 4, with 10 bases in between. Germline V gene sequence: CDR1 SGHDT, CDR2 YYEEEE. The CDR3 runs 14 residues. The CDR3 DNA follows: TGTGCCAGCAGCTTGGATACAGGCGCCTATGGCTACACCTTC. It is translated as CASSLDTGAYGYTF.

This clonotype has at least ten counts. The V and J genes are TRBV11-2 and TRBJ2-3; the match to TRBD1 covers 8 bases. This CDR3 is 15 amino acids long. With V trimmed by 6 bases and J by 5 bases, 10 bases remained unmatched. Looked up from germline, CDR1 is SGHAT and CDR2 is FQNNGV. The CDR3 region has the DNA TGTGCCAGCAGGGACGTTGGGACAGGTGGAGATACGCAGTATTTT. This sequence encodes CASRDVGTGGDTQYF.

About this clonotype: A clone one base away is much larger, so this may be a read error. The chain combines TRBV20-1 with TRBJ1-3; D uncertain. Germline values: CDR1 DFQATT, CDR2 SNEGSKA (reference sequence). The germline V and J ends were trimmed by 3 bases and 0 bases, with 9 bases remaining between them. The CDR3 length is 14 residues. The CDR3 nucleotides read TGCAGTGCTAGTTCGGGATGCTCTGGAAACACCATATATTTT. Translated: CSASSGCSGNTIYF.